This TCR beta chain was sequenced in a study of CD8+ T cells in alopecia areata. About the research overall: Those patients who were treated received oral tofacitinib, which was given at 5 to 10 mg twice daily for moderate-to-severe alopecia areata. A 6-month off-drug phase came after tofacitinib, which had lasted 6 to 18 months. Regarding the study as a whole: Lesional scalp displayed greater clonality than normal scalp, most notably in alopecia totalis/universalis. Only a single nonresponder existed, so baseline CD8+ expansion links stay unclear.

Per germline, CDR1 SGDLS and CDR2 YYNGEE. V lost 1 base and J 0 bases, leaving 2 bases between the germline ends. The CDR3 spans 14 residues. Treatment meaning: oral pan-JAK inhibitor, 5-10 mg twice daily. Regarding this clone: The antigen remains unidentified.

cDNA serving as the sequencing template came from extracted, reverse transcribed RNA. Sequencing used immunoSEQ multiplex PCR; TCRdb keeps in-frame clones, though not all of them. Altogether fewer than 110,000 clones are present, less than 90% being singletons, with the ten largest covering about 24%. The rearrangement links TRBV9 to TRBJ2-6; D gene ambiguous. This TCR derives from a human donor with alopecia areata. The specimen was CD8+ T cells sorted from blood, collected at week 24, from a patient treated with tofacitinib. The CDR3 DNA sequence: TGTGCCAGCAGCGTAAGCTCTGGGGCCAACGTCCTGACTTTC. Protein sequence: CASSVSSGANVLTF.